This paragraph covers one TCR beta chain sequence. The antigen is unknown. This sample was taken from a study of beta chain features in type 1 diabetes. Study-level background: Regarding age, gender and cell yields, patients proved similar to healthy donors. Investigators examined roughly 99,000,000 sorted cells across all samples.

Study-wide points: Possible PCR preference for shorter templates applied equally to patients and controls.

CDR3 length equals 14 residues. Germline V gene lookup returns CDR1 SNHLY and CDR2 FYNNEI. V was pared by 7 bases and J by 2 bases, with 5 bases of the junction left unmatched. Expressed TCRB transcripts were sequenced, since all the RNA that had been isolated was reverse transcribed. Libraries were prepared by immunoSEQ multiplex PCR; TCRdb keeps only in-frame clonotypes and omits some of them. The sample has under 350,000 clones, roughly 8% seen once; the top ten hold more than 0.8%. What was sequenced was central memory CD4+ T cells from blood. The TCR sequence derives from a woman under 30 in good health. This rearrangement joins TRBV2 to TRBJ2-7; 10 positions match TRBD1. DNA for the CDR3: TGTGCCAGCACGGCCGGGACAGGGGCCTACGAGCAGTACTTC. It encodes CASTAGTGAYEQYF.